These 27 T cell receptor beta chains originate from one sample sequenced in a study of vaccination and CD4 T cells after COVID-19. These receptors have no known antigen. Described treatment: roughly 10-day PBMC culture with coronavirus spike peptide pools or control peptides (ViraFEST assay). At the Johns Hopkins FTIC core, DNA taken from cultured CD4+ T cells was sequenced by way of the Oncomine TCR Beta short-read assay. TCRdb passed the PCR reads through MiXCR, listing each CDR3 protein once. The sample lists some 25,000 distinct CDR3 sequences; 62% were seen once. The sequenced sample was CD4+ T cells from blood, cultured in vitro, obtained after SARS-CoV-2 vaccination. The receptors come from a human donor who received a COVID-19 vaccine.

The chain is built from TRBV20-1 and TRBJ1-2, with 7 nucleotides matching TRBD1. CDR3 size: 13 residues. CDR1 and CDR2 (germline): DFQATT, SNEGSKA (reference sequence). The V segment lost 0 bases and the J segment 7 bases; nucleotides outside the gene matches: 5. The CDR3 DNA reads TGCAGTGCTAGAGATCGGCCAGGGGGTGGCTACACCTTC. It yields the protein CSARDRPGGGYTF.

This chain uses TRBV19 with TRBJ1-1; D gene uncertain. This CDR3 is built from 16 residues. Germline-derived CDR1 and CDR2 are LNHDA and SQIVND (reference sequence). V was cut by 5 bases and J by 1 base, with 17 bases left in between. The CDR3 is CASSVRPKAKNTEAFF. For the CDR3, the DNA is TGTGCCAGTAGTGTACGACCTAAAGCCAAGAACACTGAAGCTTTCTTT.

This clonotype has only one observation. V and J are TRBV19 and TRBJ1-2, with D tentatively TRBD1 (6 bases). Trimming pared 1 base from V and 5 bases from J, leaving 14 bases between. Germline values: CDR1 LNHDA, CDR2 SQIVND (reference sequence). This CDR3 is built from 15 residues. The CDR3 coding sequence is TGTGCCAGTAGTATAGTTGAACAGGGAAAGTATGGCTACACCTTC. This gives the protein CASSIVEQGKYGYTF.

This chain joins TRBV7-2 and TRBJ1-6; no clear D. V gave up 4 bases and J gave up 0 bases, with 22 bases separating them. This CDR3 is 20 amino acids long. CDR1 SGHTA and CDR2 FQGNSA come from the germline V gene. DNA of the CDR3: TGTGCCAGCAGCTCCTCACGTCAGAGCCGTCTAAGCTCCTATAATTCACCCCTCCACTTT. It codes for CASSSSRQSRLSSYNSPLHF.

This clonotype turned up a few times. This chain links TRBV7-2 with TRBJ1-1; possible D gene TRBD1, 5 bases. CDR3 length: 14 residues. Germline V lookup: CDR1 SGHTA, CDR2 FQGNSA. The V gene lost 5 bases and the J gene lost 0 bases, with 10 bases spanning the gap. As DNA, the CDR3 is TGTGCCAGCAGCAATACGGGGGTGAACACTGAAGCTTTCTTT. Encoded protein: CASSNTGVNTEAFF.

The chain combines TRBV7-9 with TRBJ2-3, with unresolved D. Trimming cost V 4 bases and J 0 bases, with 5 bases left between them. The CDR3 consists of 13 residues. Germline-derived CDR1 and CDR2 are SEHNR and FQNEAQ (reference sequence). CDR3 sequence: CASSSQSTDTQYF. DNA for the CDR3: TGTGCCAGCAGCTCCCAGAGCACAGATACGCAGTATTTT.

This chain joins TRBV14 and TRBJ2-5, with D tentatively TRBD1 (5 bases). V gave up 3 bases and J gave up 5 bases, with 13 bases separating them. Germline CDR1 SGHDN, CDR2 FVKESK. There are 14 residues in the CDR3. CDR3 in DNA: TGTGCCAGCAGCCACCGCAGGGCCGGGGAGACCCAGTACTTC. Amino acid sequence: CASSHRRAGETQYF.

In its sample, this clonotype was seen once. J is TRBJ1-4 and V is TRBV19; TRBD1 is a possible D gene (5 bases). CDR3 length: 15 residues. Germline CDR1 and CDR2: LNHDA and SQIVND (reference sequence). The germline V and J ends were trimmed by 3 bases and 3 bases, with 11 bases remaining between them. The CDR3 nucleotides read TGTGCCAGTAGTATCCAGGGAGCAGCTAATGAAAAACTGTTTTTT. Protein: CASSIQGAANEKLFF. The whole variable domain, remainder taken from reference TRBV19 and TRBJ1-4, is DGGITQSPKYLFRKEGQNVTLSCEQNLNHDAMYWYRQDPGQGLRLIYYSQIVNDFQKGDIAEGYSVSREKKESFPLTVTSAQKNPTAFYLCASSIQGAANEKLFFGSGTQLSVL.

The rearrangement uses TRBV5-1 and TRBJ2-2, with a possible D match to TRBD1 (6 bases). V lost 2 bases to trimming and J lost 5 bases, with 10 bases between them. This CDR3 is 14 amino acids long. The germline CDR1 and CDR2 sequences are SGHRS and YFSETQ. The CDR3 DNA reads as TGCGCCAGCAGCTTTATGACAGGTACCGGGGAGCTGTTTTTT. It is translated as CASSFMTGTGELFF. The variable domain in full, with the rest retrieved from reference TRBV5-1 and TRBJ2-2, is KAGVTQTPRYLIKTRGQQVTLSCSPISGHRSVSWYQQTPGQGLQFLFEYFSETQRNKGNFPGRFSGRQFSNSRSEMNVSTLELGDSALYLCASSFMTGTGELFFGEGSRLTVL.

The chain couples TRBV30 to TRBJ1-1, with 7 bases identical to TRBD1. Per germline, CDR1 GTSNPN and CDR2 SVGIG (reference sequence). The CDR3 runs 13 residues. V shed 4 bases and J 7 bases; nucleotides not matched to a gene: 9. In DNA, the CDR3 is TGTGCCTGGACGATATCAGGGGGGGGTGAAGCTTTCTTT. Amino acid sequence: CAWTISGGGEAFF.

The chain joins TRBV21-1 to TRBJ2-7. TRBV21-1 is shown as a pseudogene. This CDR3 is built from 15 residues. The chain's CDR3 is CASSKSAVSSYEQYF. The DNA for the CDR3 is TGTGCCAGCAGCAAATCCGCGGTGAGCTCCTACGAGCAGTACTTC.

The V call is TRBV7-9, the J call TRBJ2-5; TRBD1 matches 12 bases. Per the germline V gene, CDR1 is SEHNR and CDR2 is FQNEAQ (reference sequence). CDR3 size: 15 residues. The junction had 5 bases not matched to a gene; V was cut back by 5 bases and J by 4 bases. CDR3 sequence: CASSQGTGGPETQYF. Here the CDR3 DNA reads TGTGCCAGCAGCCAGGGGACAGGGGGCCCAGAGACCCAGTACTTC.

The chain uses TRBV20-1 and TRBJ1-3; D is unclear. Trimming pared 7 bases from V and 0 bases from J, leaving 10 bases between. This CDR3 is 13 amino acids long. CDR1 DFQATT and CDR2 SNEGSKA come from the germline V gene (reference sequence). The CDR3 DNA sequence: TGCAGTGTAGCGGGTCCCTCTGGAAACACCATATATTTT. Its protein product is CSVAGPSGNTIYF.

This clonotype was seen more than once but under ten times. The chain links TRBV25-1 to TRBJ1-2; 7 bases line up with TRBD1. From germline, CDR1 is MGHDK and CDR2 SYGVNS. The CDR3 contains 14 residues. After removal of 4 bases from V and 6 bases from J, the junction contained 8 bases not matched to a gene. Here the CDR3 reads CASSGKGALDGYTF. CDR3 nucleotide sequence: TGTGCCAGCAGTGGAAAGGGGGCGCTAGATGGCTACACCTTC.

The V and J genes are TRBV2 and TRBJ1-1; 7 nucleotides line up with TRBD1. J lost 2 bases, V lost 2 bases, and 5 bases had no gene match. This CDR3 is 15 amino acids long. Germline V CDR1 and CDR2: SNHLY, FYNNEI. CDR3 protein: CASSEPGTANTEAFF. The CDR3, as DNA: TGTGCCAGCAGTGAACCCGGGACAGCCAACACTGAAGCTTTCTTT.

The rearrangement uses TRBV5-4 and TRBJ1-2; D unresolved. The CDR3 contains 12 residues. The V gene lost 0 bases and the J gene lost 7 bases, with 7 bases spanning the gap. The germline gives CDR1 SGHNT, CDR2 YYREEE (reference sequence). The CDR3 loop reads CASSLDKFGYTF. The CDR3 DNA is TGTGCCAGCAGCTTGGACAAATTTGGCTACACCTTC. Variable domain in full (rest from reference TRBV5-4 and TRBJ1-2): ETGVTQSPTHLIKTRGQQVTLRCSSQSGHNTVSWYQQALGQGPQFIFQYYREEENGRGNFPPRFSGLQFPNYSSELNVNALELDDSALYLCASSLDKFGYTFGSGTRLTVV.

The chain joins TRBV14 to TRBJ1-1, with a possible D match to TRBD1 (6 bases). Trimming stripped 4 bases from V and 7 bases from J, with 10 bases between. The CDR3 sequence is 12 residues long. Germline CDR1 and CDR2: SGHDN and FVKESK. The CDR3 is CASSPQGFEAFF. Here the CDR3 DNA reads TGTGCCAGCAGCCCCCAGGGGTTTGAAGCTTTCTTT.

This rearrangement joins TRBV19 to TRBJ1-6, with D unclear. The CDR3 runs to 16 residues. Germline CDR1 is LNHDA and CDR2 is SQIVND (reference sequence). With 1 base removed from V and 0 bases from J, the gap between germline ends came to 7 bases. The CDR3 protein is CASSIGRSSYNSPLHF. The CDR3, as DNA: TGTGCCAGTAGTATAGGGAGGAGCTCCTATAATTCACCCCTCCACTTT.

CDR3 nucleotide sequence: TGTGCCAGCAGTACCCCTTTCGATACGCAGTATTTT. It encodes CASSTPFDTQYF. The chain recombines TRBV6-1 with TRBJ2-3; no clear D. From germline, CDR1 is MNHNS and CDR2 SASEGT. This CDR3 has 12 residues. The V end lost 5 bases, the J end lost 6 bases, and 9 bases lay between the germline ends.

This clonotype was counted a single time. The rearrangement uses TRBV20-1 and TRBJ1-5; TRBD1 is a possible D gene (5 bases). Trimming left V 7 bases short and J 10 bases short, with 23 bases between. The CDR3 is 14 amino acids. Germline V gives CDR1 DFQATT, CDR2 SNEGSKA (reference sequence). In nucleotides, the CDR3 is TGCAGTGGGAGAGAAGGGGCGGTACGTGGTCCCCAGCATTTT. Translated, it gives CSGREGAVRGPQHF.

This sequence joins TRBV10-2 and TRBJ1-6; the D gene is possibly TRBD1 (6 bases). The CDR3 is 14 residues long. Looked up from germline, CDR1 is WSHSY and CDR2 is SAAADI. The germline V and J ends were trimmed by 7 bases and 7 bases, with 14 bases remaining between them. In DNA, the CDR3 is TGCGCCAGCATGAGGACAGCGGCGAATTCACCCCTCCACTTT. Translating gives CASMRTAANSPLHF.

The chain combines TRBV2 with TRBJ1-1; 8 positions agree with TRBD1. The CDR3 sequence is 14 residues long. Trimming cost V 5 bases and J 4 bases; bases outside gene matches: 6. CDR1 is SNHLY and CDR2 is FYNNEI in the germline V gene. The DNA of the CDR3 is TGTGCCAGCAGTTTACAGGGGGGGATCACTGAAGCTTTCTTT. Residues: CASSLQGGITEAFF.

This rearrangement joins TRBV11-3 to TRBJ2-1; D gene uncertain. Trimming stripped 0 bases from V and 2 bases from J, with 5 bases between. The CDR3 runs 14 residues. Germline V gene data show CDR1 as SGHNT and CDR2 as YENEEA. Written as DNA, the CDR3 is TGTGCCAGCAGCTTAGAAGGGACCTACAATGAGCAGTTCTTC. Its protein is CASSLEGTYNEQFF.

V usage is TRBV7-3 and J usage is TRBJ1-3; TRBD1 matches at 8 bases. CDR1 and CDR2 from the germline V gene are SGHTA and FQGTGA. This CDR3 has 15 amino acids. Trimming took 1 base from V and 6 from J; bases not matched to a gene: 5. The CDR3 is CASSLNAGGENTIYF. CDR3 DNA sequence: TGTGCCAGCAGCTTAAACGCAGGGGGCGAAAACACCATATATTTT.

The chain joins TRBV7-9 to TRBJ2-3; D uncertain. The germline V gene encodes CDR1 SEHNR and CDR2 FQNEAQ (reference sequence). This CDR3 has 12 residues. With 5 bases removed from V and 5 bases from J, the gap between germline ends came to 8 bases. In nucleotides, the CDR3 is TGTGCCAGCAGCCCCTCAGGAGATACGCAGTATTTT. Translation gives CASSPSGDTQYF.

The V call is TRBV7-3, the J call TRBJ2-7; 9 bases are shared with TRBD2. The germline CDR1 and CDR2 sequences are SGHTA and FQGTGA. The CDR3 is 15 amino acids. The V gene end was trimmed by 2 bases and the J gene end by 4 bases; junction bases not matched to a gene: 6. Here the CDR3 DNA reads TGTGCCAGCAGCTTAGCGGGGGGGGCAGAATACGAGCAGTACTTC. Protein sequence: CASSLAGGAEYEQYF.

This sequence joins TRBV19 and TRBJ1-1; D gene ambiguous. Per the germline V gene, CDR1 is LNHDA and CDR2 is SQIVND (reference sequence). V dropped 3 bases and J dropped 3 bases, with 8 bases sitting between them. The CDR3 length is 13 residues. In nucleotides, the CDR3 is TGTGCCAGTAGTATTCGGAGGGACACTGAAGCTTTCTTT. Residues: CASSIRRDTEAFF.